Following are 9 T cell receptor beta chains from one sample sequenced in a study of regulatory T cells in long-lasting Graves disease. Relying on iRepertoire HTBI primers and Arm-PCR of CDR3 regions, the team built TCR beta libraries. From the multiplex PCR reads, TCRdb called clonotypes with MiXCR, one entry per CDR3 protein. This sample has more than 650,000 distinct CDR3 sequences, with about 32% found just once. Time point of the sample: persistent/refractory GD, antithyroid drugs over 5 years with positive TRAb. Construction of the TCR library relied on RNA isolated from PBMCs. The sequences come from peripheral blood mononuclear cells (PBMCs), collected when the disease was refractory, from a patient treated with antithyroid drugs. All receptors come from a female donor with Graves disease.

This chain joins TRBV3-1 and TRBJ2-5, with 10 bases matching TRBD2. CDR3 size: 15 residues. The V segment lost 3 bases and the J segment 1 base; nucleotides outside the gene matches: 2. Germline V gene data show CDR1 as LGHDT and CDR2 as YNNKEL (reference sequence). The CDR3 bases are TGTGCCAGCAGCCATAGCGGGGGGCCCCAAGAGACCCAGTACTTC. Translating gives CASSHSGGPQETQYF.

This clonotype has more than one count but fewer than ten. The chain recombines TRBV6-1 with TRBJ1-1, with D hard to call. The CDR3 has 12 residues. Germline CDR1 reads MNHNS; CDR2 reads SASEGT. The V end was cut by 2 bases, the J end by 11 bases, with 12 bases between. This CDR3 reads CASSEMGMWAFF. Here the CDR3 DNA reads TGTGCCAGCAGTGAAATGGGAATGTGGGCTTTCTTT.

The chain couples TRBV7-3 to TRBJ1-3; D unresolved. V was pared by 5 bases and J by 2 bases, with 22 bases between. CDR3 length equals 18 residues. CDR1 and CDR2 from the germline V gene are SGHTA and FQGTGA. The CDR3 coding sequence is TGTGCCAGCAGCCCCCCCCGGGGTCGGCAGACCCCTGGAAACACCATATATTTT. Its protein is CASSPPRGRQTPGNTIYF. Variable domain in full (rest from reference TRBV7-3 and TRBJ1-3): GAGVSQTPSNKVTEKGKYVELRCDPISGHTALYWYRQSLGQGPEFLIYFQGTGAADDSGLPNDRFFAVRPEGSVSTLKIQRTERGDSAVYLCASSPPRGRQTPGNTIYFGEGSWLTVV.

The chain recombines TRBV6-1 with TRBJ2-2; D gene ambiguous. V was clipped by 6 bases and J by 5 bases, with 16 bases between them. Germline V gene lookup returns CDR1 MNHNS and CDR2 SASEGT. This CDR3 has 15 amino acids. CDR3 sequence (DNA): TGTGCCAGCAGGCCTAATGGCGGCGCGACCGGGGAGCTGTTTTTT. As protein: CASRPNGGATGELFF.

This clonotype was counted only a few times. This sequence joins TRBV6-2 or TRBV6-3 and TRBJ2-2, with 7 bases aligning to TRBD2. The CDR3 consists of 16 residues. V dropped 5 bases and J dropped 6; count of bases not matched to a gene: 12. CDR1 is MNHEY, CDR2 SVGEGT, per germline. The CDR3 sequence: CASSEVMGGSPGELFF. In DNA form, the CDR3 reads TGTGCCAGCAGTGAAGTAATGGGAGGGAGTCCCGGGGAGCTGTTTTTT.

The chain uses TRBV6-2 or TRBV6-3 and TRBJ2-5, with 10 nucleotides matching TRBD2. CDR1 is MNHEY and CDR2 is SVGEGT in the germline V gene. Unmatched junction bases numbered 3, after V lost 2 bases and J lost 3 bases. The CDR3 consists of 15 residues. CDR3 nucleotide sequence: TGTGCCAGCAGTTACGGGCTAGCGGGGGAAGAGACCCAGTACTTC. Protein sequence: CASSYGLAGEETQYF.

This clonotype appeared many times. The chain uses TRBV2 and TRBJ2-1; D may be TRBD1 (7 bases). Germline CDR1 is SNHLY and CDR2 is FYNNEI. This CDR3 is built from 15 residues. V lost 0 bases, J lost 6 bases, and 12 bases lay in between. This CDR3 is CASSEARGDINEQFF. Written as DNA, the CDR3 is TGTGCCAGCAGTGAAGCCAGGGGGGACATCAATGAGCAGTTCTTC. Using reference TRBV2 and TRBJ2-1 for the parts outside the CDR3, the full variable domain is EPEVTQTPSHQVTQMGQEVILRCVPISNHLYFYWYRQILGQKVEFLVSFYNNEISEKSEIFDDQFSVERPDGSNFTLKIRSTKLEDSAMYFCASSEARGDINEQFFGPGTRLTVL.

The chain carries TRBV7-9 and TRBJ2-6; D gene ambiguous. This CDR3 region has 15 residues. Germline loops: CDR1 SEHNR, CDR2 FQNEAQ (reference sequence). The V end lost 5 bases, the J end lost 2 bases, and 10 bases lay between the germline ends. Written as DNA, the CDR3 is TGTGCCAGCAGCCCACGCAGAACTGGGGCCAACGTCCTGACTTTC. This gives the protein CASSPRRTGANVLTF.

Many counts were recorded for this clonotype. The chain carries TRBV5-1 and TRBJ1-1; D is unclear. Trimming cost V 2 bases and J 4 bases, with 9 bases left between them. The CDR3 has 13 residues. Per germline, CDR1 SGHRS and CDR2 YFSETQ. Here the CDR3 reads CASSLMPTTEAFF. The CDR3 coding sequence is TGCGCCAGCAGCTTAATGCCCACCACTGAAGCTTTCTTT. Looking up the rest from reference TRBV5-1 and TRBJ1-1 gives the full variable domain: KAGVTQTPRYLIKTRGQQVTLSCSPISGHRSVSWYQQTPGQGLQFLFEYFSETQRNKGNFPGRFSGRQFSNSRSEMNVSTLELGDSALYLCASSLMPTTEAFFGQGTRLTVV.